The 3 T cell receptor beta chains in this list originate from one sample, sequenced in a study of blood T cell repertoires in COVID-19 (dated by TCRdb to about 2020). Libraries were constructed by the immunoSEQ multiplex PCR assay. TCRdb's version of the immuneACCESS table is confined to in-frame rearrangements and falls short of the full clone set. An unresolved V gene accounts for under half of the shortfall where checked; the remainder is of unknown origin. This sample holds about 260,000 clones; 85% were observed only once. About an eighth of the sample goes to the ten largest clones. Sequenced material: peripheral blood. These receptors all stem from a human donor in a cohort sampled during active COVID-19.

V usage is TRBV18 and J usage is TRBJ2-5; D is unclear. Germline V gives CDR1 KGHSH, CDR2 LQKENI. The CDR3 contains 13 residues. Between the trimmed V and J ends, which lost 5 bases and 2 bases, there was a span of 9 bases. The CDR3 here is CASSSEQQETQYF. The CDR3 coding sequence is TGTGCCAGCTCATCCGAACAACAAGAGACCCAGTACTTC.

This clone was seen at least ten times. The V call is TRBV6-5, the J call TRBJ1-2; perhaps TRBD1 as D (5 bases). The V gene lost 8 bases and the J gene lost 3 bases, with 7 bases spanning the gap. Germline lookup yields CDR1 MNHEY and CDR2 SVGAGI. This CDR3 contains 11 residues. The chain's CDR3 is CASGGDYGYTF. The CDR3 nucleotides read TGTGCCAGCGGAGGGGACTATGGCTACACCTTC.

The V and J genes are TRBV15 and TRBJ1-3; a weak D match, TRBD1 (6 bases). Germline V gene sequence: CDR1 LNHNV, CDR2 YYDKDF (reference sequence). Trimming took off 4 bases at V and 2 bases at J, with 15 bases between the two ends. The CDR3 extends over 16 amino acids. This CDR3 reads CATSTSRGGAGNTIYF. CDR3 nucleotides: TGTGCCACCAGCACCAGCAGGGGAGGGGCTGGAAACACCATATATTTT.